This T cell receptor (beta chain) was retrieved from a study of T cells expressing NK-cell markers. To note about this clonotype: Its target is unknown.

Overall study results and limits: Dominant NKG2C+ clonotypes made up roughly 1.0-7.0% of CD8+ T cells in a handful of donors.

TCRdb reprocessed the 5' RACE reads and keeps a single row for each CDR3 protein, giving no DNA. Its table lists some 440,000 distinct CDR3 sequences. The source is a woman between 50 and 59 years old in good health. Input material: blood T cells: a sorted CD56 or NKG2C T cell subset, CD4+ or CD8+ T cells, or bulk PBMC T cells (not recorded which).

The CDR3 sequence is CASSASGRPGLWETQYF. The chain uses TRBV9 and TRBJ2-5; the TCRdb call, TRBD2, lacks DNA for checking. Germline V CDR1 and CDR2: SGDLS, YYNGEE. This CDR3 is built from 17 residues.